This TCR beta chain derives from a study of liver allograft versus peripheral blood T cells (dated by TCRdb to 2020 to 2022). For context, the study as a whole: The study compared T cell receptor repertoires found within transplanted livers against repertoires in the peripheral blood of liver transplant recipients.

Findings and caveats that apply to the study as a whole: T cell receptor repertoires inside liver allografts were reported to differ from those detected in peripheral blood.

Reads for this sample came from an Illumina MiSeq. TCRdb handled the public reads itself, with Q25 trimming in fastp and clone calling in MiXCR, and kept productive beta chains. One record per CDR3 amino acid sequence lists the most common genes and DNA. For this sample there are approximately 13,000 distinct CDR3 sequences; under 30% appear just once. Clones ranked in the top ten supply less than 2.5% of the sample. About this clonotype: Its antigen remains unidentified. Base quality data are lacking; no much larger clone is found one base away.

The source of this sequence is a human patient who had a liver transplant. The graft donor may be the source of some T cells after a transplant.

The CDR3 in this case is CASSYSTGETYNEQFF. DNA sequence: TGTGCCAGCAGCTATTCGACAGGAGAAACCTACAATGAGCAGTTCTTC. The V and J genes are TRBV11-3 and TRBJ2-1, and possibly TRBD1, on 6 matching bases. Relative to germline, V is 4 bases shorter and J is 2 bases shorter, with 15 bases between their ends. From the cysteine up to the phenylalanine, the CDR3 has a length of 16 residues. Solely the CDR3 DNA is kept, with 48 bases framed from the first base. Based on the germline V gene, the CDR1 and CDR2 sequences are SGHNT and YENEEA.